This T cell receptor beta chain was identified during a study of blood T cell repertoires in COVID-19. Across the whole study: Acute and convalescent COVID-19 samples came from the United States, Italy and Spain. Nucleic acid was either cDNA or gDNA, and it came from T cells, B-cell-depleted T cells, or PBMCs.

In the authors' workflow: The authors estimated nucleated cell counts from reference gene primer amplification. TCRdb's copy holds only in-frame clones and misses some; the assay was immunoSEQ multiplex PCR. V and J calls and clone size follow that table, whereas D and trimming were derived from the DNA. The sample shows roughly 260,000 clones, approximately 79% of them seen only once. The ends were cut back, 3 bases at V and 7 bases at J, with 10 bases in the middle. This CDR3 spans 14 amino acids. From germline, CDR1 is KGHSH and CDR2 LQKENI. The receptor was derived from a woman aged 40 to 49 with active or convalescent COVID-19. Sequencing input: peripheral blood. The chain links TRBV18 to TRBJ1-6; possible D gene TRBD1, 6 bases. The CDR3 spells CASSPNTGNSPLHF. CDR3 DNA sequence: TGTGCCAGCTCACCGAATACAGGGAATTCACCCCTCCACTTT.